This TCR beta chain originates from a study of T cells in Graves' hyperthyroidism and ophthalmopathy. Investigators excluded patients with uncontrolled infection, other autoimmune disease, pregnancy or lactation. Clinical symptoms, serum thyroxine and TRAb, thyroid ultrasound and orbital computed tomography together formed the diagnostic basis. This clonotype has more than one count but fewer than ten. TCR beta CDR3 sequences were amplified from RNA transcripts. An initial round of RT-PCR targeting the TCR CDR3 relied on the HTBI primer set. TCRdb re-called the multiplex PCR reads through MiXCR, storing one row per CDR3 protein. The sample consists of 300,000 to 350,000 distinct CDR3 sequences, approximately 17% of them appearing once. Germline V CDR1 and CDR2: ENHRY, SYGVKD. With 4 bases clipped from V and 0 bases from J, the junction kept 1 base outside the gene matches. CDR3 size: 14 residues.

The V and J genes are TRBV10-3 and TRBJ2-3, with 7 bases identical to TRBD2. The receptor was isolated from a man aged 30-40 years with Graves' hyperthyroidism. Sequenced material: blood. The CDR3 DNA reads TGTGCCATCAGTGGAGCGGGGAGCACAGATACGCAGTATTTT. It codes for CAISGAGSTDTQYF.